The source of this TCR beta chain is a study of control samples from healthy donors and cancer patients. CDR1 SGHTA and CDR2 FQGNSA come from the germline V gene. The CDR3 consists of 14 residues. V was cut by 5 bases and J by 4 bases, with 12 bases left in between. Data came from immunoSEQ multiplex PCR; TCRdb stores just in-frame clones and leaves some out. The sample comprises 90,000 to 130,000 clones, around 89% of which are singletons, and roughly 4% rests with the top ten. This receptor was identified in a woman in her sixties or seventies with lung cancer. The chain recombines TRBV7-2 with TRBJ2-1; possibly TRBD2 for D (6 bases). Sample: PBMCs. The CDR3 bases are TGTGCCAGCAGCCGGAGGGGCCCTTACAATGAGCAGTTCTTC. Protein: CASSRRGPYNEQFF.